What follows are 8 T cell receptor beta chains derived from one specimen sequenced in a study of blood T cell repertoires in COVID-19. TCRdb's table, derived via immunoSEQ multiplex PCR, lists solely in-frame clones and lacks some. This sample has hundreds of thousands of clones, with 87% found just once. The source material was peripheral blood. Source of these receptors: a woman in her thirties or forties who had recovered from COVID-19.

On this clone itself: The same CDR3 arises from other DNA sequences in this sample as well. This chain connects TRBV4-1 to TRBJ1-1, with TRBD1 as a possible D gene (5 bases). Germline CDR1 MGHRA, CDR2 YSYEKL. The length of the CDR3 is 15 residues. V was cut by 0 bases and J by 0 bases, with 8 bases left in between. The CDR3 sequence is CASSQDPGLNTEAFF. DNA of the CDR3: TGCGCCAGCAGCCAAGATCCAGGGCTGAACACTGAAGCTTTCTTT.

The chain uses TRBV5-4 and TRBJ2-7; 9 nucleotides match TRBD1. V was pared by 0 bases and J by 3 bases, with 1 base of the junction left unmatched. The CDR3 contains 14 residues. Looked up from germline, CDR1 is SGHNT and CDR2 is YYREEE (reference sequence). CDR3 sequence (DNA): TGTGCCAGCAGCTTGGGGGGACAGGGCTACGAGCAGTACTTC. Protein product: CASSLGGQGYEQYF.

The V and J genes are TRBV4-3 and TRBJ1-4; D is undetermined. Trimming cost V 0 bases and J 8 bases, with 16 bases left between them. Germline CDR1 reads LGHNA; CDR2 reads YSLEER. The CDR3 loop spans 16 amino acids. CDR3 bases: TGCGCCAGCAGCCAAGAAGCCGGGAGGGCATGGGAAAAACTGTTTTTT. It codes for CASSQEAGRAWEKLFF.

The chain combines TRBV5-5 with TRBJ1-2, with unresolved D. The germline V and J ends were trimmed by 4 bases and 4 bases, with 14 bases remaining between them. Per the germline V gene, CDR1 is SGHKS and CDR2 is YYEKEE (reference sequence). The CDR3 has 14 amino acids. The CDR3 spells CASSPVGGGYGYTF. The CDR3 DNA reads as TGTGCCAGCAGCCCGGTTGGAGGAGGCTATGGCTACACCTTC.

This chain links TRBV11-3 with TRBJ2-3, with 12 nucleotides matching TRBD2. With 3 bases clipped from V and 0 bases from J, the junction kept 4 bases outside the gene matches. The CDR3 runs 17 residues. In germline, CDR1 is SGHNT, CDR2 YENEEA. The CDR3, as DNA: TGTGCCAGCAGCTTCTGGACTAGCGGGACTAGCACAGATACGCAGTATTTT. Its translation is CASSFWTSGTSTDTQYF.

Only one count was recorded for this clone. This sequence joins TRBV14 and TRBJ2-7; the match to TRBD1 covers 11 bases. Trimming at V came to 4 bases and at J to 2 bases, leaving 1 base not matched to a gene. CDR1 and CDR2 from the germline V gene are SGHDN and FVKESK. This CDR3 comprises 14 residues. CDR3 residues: CASSPGQGAYEQYF. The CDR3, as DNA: TGTGCCAGCAGCCCGGGACAGGGGGCCTACGAGCAGTACTTC.

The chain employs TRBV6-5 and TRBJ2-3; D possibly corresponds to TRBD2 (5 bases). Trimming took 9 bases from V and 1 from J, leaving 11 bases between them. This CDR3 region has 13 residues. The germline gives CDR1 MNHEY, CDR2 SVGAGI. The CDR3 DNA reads TGTGCCAGTGGACTCCCCCGCACAGATACGCAGTATTTT. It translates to CASGLPRTDTQYF.

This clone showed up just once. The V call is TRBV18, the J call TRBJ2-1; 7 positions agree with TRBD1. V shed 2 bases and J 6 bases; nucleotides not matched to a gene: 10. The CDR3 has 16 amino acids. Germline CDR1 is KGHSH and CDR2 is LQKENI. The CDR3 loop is CASSPSKGATSNEQFF. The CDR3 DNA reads TGTGCCAGCTCACCAAGTAAGGGGGCAACGTCCAATGAGCAGTTCTTC. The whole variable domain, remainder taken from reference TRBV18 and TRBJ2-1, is NAGVMQNPRHLVRRRGQEARLRCSPMKGHSHVYWYRQLPEEGLKFMVYLQKENIIDESGMPKERFSAEFPKEGPSILRIQQVVRGDSAAYFCASSPSKGATSNEQFFGPGTRLTVL.